This record looks at one T cell receptor (beta chain) sequence and its context. The target antigen is unknown. The sample is drawn from a study of cytomegalovirus exposure and HLA in healthy donors. Study information: Earlier results showed approximately 110 million unique TCR beta sequences derived from 150 million to 200 million T cells. Study-wide points: A classifier reportedly called cytomegalovirus status with high sensitivity and specificity. Among the sequence variants, a highly shared cluster was likely an artifact of sequencing. Researchers catalogued 150 or so TCR beta chains as cytomegalovirus-associated.

Primers for the PCR totalled 60 Vbeta and 13 Jbeta. Measured with immunoSEQ multiplex PCR; TCRdb has only the in-frame clones, and not every one. In the table there are 180,000 or so clones, over 75% of which are singletons. The V end was cut by 5 bases, the J end by 3 bases, with 15 bases between. Germline lookup yields CDR1 SGHTA and CDR2 FQGTGA. This CDR3 comprises 15 residues. The source material was PBMCs. This TCR derives from a man aged 50 to 60 in good health and CMV-seropositive. The rearrangement joins TRBV7-3 to TRBJ2-3; D is ambiguous. This CDR3 reads CASSATGSVTDTQYF. The CDR3 coding sequence is TGTGCCAGCAGCGCGACCGGGTCTGTTACAGATACGCAGTATTTT.